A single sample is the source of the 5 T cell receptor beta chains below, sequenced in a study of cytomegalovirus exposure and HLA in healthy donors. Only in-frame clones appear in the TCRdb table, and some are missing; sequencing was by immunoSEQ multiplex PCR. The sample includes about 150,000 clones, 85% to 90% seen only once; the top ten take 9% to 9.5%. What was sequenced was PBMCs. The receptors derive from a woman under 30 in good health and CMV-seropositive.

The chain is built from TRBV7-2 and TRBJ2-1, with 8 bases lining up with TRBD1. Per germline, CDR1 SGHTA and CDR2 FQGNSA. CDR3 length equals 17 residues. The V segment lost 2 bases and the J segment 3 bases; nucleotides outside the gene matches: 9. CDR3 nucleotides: TGTGCCAGCAGCTTAATCGACAGGGGTCGGTTCTACAATGAGCAGTTCTTC. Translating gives CASSLIDRGRFYNEQFF.

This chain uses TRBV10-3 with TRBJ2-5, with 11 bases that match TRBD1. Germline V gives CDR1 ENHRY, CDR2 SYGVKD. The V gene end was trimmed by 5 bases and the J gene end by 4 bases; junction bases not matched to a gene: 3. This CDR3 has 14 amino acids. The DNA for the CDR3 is TGTGCCATCAGTACCGGGACAGGGGGAGAGACCCAGTACTTC. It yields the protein CAISTGTGGETQYF.

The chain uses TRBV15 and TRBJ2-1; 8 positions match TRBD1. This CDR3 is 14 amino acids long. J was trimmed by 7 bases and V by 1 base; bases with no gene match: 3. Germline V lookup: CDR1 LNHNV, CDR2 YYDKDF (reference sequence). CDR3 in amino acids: CATSRARQGNEQFF. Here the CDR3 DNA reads TGTGCCACCAGCAGAGCCCGACAGGGGAATGAGCAGTTCTTC.

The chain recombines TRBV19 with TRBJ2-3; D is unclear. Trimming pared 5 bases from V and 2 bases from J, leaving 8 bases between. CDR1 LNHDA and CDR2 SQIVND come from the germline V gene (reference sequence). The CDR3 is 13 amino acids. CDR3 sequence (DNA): TGTGCCAGTAGTCCTCCAGACACAGATACGCAGTATTTT. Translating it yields CASSPPDTDTQYF.

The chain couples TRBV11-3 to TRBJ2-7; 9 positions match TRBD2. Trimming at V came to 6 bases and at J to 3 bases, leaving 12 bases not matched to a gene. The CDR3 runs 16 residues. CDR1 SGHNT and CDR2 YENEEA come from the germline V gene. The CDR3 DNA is TGTGCCAGCAGTCCAGGAGGTAGCGGGGGACTCTACGAGCAGTACTTC. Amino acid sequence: CASSPGGSGGLYEQYF. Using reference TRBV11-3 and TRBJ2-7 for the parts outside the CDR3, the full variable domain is EAGVVQSPRYKIIEKKQPVAFWCNPISGHNTLYWYLQNLGQGPELLIRYENEEAVDDSQLPKDRFSAERLKGVDSTLKIQPAELGDSAVYLCASSPGGSGGLYEQYFGPGTRLTVT.